These 20 T cell receptor beta chains share one sample of origin, sequenced in a study of cytomegalovirus exposure and HLA in healthy donors (dated by TCRdb to the late 2010s). Preparation of the library involved the immunoSEQ multiplex PCR assay. For the multiplex PCR, a mixture combining 60 forward primers for TCR Vbeta segments and 13 reverse primers for TCR Jbeta segments was used. Sourced from immuneACCESS, this table was stored by TCRdb with only in-frame sequences that have V and J called. A share of the clones is absent; for the studies checked, an unresolved V gene accounts for under half, and the remainder has no known explanation. The sample table lists nearly 65,000 clones, roughly 67% of them with a count of one. Together, the top ten hold 4.5% to 5.5% of the sample. Material for sequencing was PBMCs. The receptors come from a man aged 45-65 years in good health and CMV-seronegative.

The CDR3 reads CASRLAEDGYTF. CDR3 in DNA: TGTGCCAGCAGACTCGCGGAGGATGGCTACACCTTC. The V gene is TRBV9, the J gene TRBJ1-2; D remains unclear. Trimming cost V 5 bases and J 6 bases, with 11 bases left between them. Germline values: CDR1 SGDLS, CDR2 YYNGEE. The CDR3 totals 12 residues.

For the CDR3, the DNA is TGCAGCGTTGAGCGGGGTTACACCGGGGAGCTGTTTTTT. Protein: CSVERGYTGELFF. The chain has TRBV29-1 and TRBJ2-2; D may be TRBD2 (6 bases). The V and J ends lost 3 bases and 3 bases respectively, with 8 bases between them. CDR1 and CDR2 from the germline V gene are SQVTM and ANQGSEA. The CDR3 totals 13 residues.

The gene calls are TRBV2 and TRBJ1-1; D unclear. The germline V and J ends were trimmed by 6 bases and 0 bases, with 8 bases remaining between them. The germline gives CDR1 SNHLY, CDR2 FYNNEI. This CDR3 region has 13 residues. CDR3: CASRNTMNTEAFF. CDR3 DNA: TGTGCCAGCAGAAATACTATGAACACTGAAGCTTTCTTT. Variable domain in full (rest from reference TRBV2 and TRBJ1-1): EPEVTQTPSHQVTQMGQEVILRCVPISNHLYFYWYRQILGQKVEFLVSFYNNEISEKSEIFDDQFSVERPDGSNFTLKIRSTKLEDSAMYFCASRNTMNTEAFFGQGTRLTVV.

The chain links TRBV9 to TRBJ1-4, with a weak D call TRBD1 (5 bases). Germline V gene data show CDR1 as SGDLS and CDR2 as YYNGEE. The CDR3 covers 16 residues. Trimming removed 0 bases from V and 3 bases from J, with 12 bases in between. DNA of the CDR3: TGTGCCAGCAGCGTAGCCGAGACAGTACCTAATGAAAAACTGTTTTTT. Protein: CASSVAETVPNEKLFF.

This clone was observed once. V and J are TRBV14 and TRBJ2-2; D is unresolved. The CDR3 is 18 amino acids. Germline V CDR1 and CDR2: SGHDN, FVKESK. Trimming cost V 7 bases and J 0 bases, with 21 bases left between them. The CDR3 sequence is CASNLSYPPFPNTGELFF. CDR3 DNA sequence: TGTGCCAGCAACCTCAGTTACCCTCCCTTCCCGAACACCGGGGAGCTGTTTTTT.

The chain has TRBV5-1 and TRBJ1-2; TRBD1 matches 9 bases. In germline, CDR1 is SGHRS, CDR2 YFSETQ. The V gene end was trimmed by 1 base and the J gene end by 3 bases; junction bases not matched to a gene: 4. There are 15 residues in the CDR3. In nucleotides, the CDR3 is TGCGCCAGCAGCTTGTACCGGGACAGGGACTATGGCTACACCTTC. Its translation: CASSLYRDRDYGYTF.

The chain has TRBV6-5 and TRBJ2-3; TRBD1 matches at 10 bases. The junction had 2 bases not matched to a gene; V was cut back by 4 bases and J by 4 bases. The CDR3 totals 14 residues. Germline CDR1 and CDR2: MNHEY and SVGAGI. The CDR3 loop reads CASSLGQGADTQYF. Written as DNA, the CDR3 is TGTGCCAGCAGTTTAGGACAGGGGGCAGATACGCAGTATTTT.

The rearrangement joins TRBV9 to TRBJ1-1; unclear D gene. Germline loops: CDR1 SGDLS, CDR2 YYNGEE. Deletions cut 2 bases from V and 3 bases from J, with 20 bases between. This CDR3 comprises 17 residues. The CDR3 region has the DNA TGTGCCAGCAGCGTCTCAATCAGGACGGGAAGGGACACTGAAGCTTTCTTT. Its translation: CASSVSIRTGRDTEAFF. Supplemented by reference TRBV9 and TRBJ1-1, the full variable domain reads DSGVTQTPKHLITATGQRVTLRCSPRSGDLSVYWYQQSLDQGLQFLIQYYNGEERAKGNILERFSAQQFPDLHSELNLSSLELGDSALYFCASSVSIRTGRDTEAFFGQGTRLTVV.

This rearrangement joins TRBV7-8 to TRBJ1-4; D gene unclear. Trimming left V 1 base short and J 8 bases short, with 14 bases between. In germline, CDR1 is SGHVS, CDR2 FQNEAQ. There are 15 residues in the CDR3. The CDR3 region is CASSLGHGEAEKLFF. CDR3 DNA: TGTGCCAGCAGCTTAGGGCACGGAGAAGCGGAAAAACTGTTTTTT.

Remarks on this clone: One end of the junction fails to match germline, which may point to a read error. The gene calls are TRBV11-2 and TRBJ1-2; D is undetermined. Germline loops: CDR1 SGHAT, CDR2 FQNNGV. The length of the CDR3 is 16 residues. The DNA for the CDR3 is TGTACCAGCAGCTTTCGACGGGGAGGGCCAACGGAAGGCTACACCTTC. Translation: CTSSFRRGGPTEGYTF.

The V and J genes are TRBV30 and TRBJ1-2; 8 nucleotides line up with TRBD1. The CDR3 is 11 residues long. V was clipped by 7 bases and J by 6 bases; unmatched bases: 4. Germline CDR1 reads GTSNPN; CDR2 reads SVGIG (reference sequence). CDR3 protein: CAYGTGNGYTF. CDR3 nucleotide sequence: TGTGCCTATGGGACAGGCAATGGCTACACCTTC.

The gene calls are TRBV20-1 and TRBJ2-7, with TRBD1 as a possible D gene (5 bases). The germline V gene has CDR1 DFQATT and CDR2 SNEGSKA (reference sequence). V dropped 4 bases and J dropped 5 bases, with 6 bases sitting between them. The CDR3 spans 10 residues. CDR3 region: CSAIGDEQYF. The CDR3 DNA follows: TGCAGTGCTATAGGGGACGAGCAGTACTTC.

V usage is TRBV7-2 and J usage is TRBJ1-1, with TRBD1 matching over 7 bases. The CDR3 is made up of 15 amino acids. The trim removed 0 bases at V and 1 base at J, leaving 2 bases unmatched. Germline V gene data show CDR1 as SGHTA and CDR2 as FQGNSA. In nucleotides, the CDR3 is TGTGCCAGCAGCTTAGCGACAGGGAGGAACACTGAAGCTTTCTTT. It yields the protein CASSLATGRNTEAFF.

This clone was seen just once. CDR3 loop: CASSKQTRGPGYGYTF. DNA of the CDR3: TGTGCCAGCAGCAAACAAACCAGGGGGCCTGGCTATGGCTACACCTTC. The chain carries TRBV7-8 and TRBJ1-2, with 8 bases matching TRBD1. V gave up 5 bases and J gave up 4 bases; unmatched junction bases: 12. CDR1 and CDR2 from the germline V gene are SGHVS and FQNEAQ. The CDR3 contains 16 residues.

This chain connects TRBV6-5 to TRBJ1-3; TRBD1 is a possible D gene (6 bases). This CDR3 region has 15 residues. Germline CDR1 is MNHEY and CDR2 is SVGAGI. The V end lost 0 bases, the J end lost 7 bases, and 13 bases lay between the germline ends. In nucleotides, the CDR3 is TGTGCCAGCAGTTACTCTAGGCAGGGGCGGAACACCATATATTTT. The encoded protein is CASSYSRQGRNTIYF.

This clone was seen only a few times. The rearrangement uses TRBV4-1 and TRBJ1-1, with TRBD1 identical over 8 bases. Germline CDR1 is MGHRA and CDR2 is YSYEKL. This CDR3 region has 16 residues. V lost 4 bases and J lost 4; bases outside the gene matches: 11. The CDR3 here is CASSPRTGLGSTEAFF. The CDR3 coding sequence is TGCGCCAGCAGCCCGCGGACAGGGTTGGGTTCCACTGAAGCTTTCTTT.

The chain employs TRBV18 and TRBJ1-2; TRBD1 matches 9 bases. V was clipped by 1 base and J by 7 bases; unmatched bases: 16. Germline lookup yields CDR1 KGHSH and CDR2 LQKENI. The CDR3 consists of 18 residues. The CDR3 nucleotides are TGTGCCAGCTCACCACTTCAACCGGGACAGGGAAGTTTGGGTGGCTACACCTTC. The encoded protein is CASSPLQPGQGSLGGYTF.

The CDR3 nucleotides are TGCAGCGTTGTCCCGGTGGGGCGGGGCATGGCAGATACGCAGTATTTT. Translation: CSVVPVGRGMADTQYF. The genes are TRBV29-1 and TRBJ2-3; a weak D match, TRBD2 (6 bases). The CDR3 runs 16 residues. Trimming took off 4 bases at V and 4 bases at J, with 21 bases between the two ends. CDR1 and CDR2 from the germline V gene are SQVTM and ANQGSEA.

The V gene is TRBV7-3, the J gene TRBJ2-5, with 8 bases fitting TRBD2. This CDR3 comprises 15 residues. Germline loops: CDR1 SGHTA, CDR2 FQGTGA. V lost 2 bases and J lost 2; bases outside the gene matches: 4. The CDR3 sequence is CASSLAGGWQETQYF. The CDR3 DNA sequence: TGTGCCAGCAGCTTAGCGGGGGGCTGGCAAGAGACCCAGTACTTC.

The rearrangement joins TRBV11-1 to TRBJ2-1; TRBD2 matches at 11 bases. CDR1 is SGHAT, CDR2 FQDESV, per germline (reference sequence). V trimming: 3 bases; J trimming: 4 bases; junction bases outside the gene matches: 5. This CDR3 has 16 amino acids. The chain's CDR3 is CASSLLAGGLYNEQFF. CDR3 nucleotides: TGTGCCAGCAGCTTGTTAGCGGGGGGGCTGTACAATGAGCAGTTCTTC.